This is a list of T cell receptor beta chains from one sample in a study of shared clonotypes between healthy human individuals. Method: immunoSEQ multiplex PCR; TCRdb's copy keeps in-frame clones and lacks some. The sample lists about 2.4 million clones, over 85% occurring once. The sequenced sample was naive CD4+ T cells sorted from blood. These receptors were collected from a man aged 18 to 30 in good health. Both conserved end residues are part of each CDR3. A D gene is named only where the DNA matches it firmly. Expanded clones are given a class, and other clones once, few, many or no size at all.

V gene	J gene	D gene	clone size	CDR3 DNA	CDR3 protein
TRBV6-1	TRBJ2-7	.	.	TGTGCCAGCAGTGAACTGACAGGTCCCTACGAGCAGTACTTC	CASSELTGPYEQYF
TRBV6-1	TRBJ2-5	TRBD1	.	TGTGCCAGCAGAAACCACGGGACAGGGCAAGAGACCCAGTACTTC	CASRNHGTGQETQYF
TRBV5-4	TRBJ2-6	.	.	TGTGCCAGCAGCGCGAACTCTGGGGCCAACGTCCTGACTTTC	CASSANSGANVLTF
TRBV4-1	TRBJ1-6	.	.	TGCGCCAGCAGCCAAGATCCCGGGGGAGGGGCCCGTGGAGGGTCACCCCTCCACTTT	CASSQDPGGGARGGSPLHF
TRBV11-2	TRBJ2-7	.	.	TGTGCCAGCAGCTTAGGCCAGAGATTCCACGAGCAGTACTTC	CASSLGQRFHEQYF
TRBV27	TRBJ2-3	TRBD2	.	TGTGCCAGCAGTACCCTAGCGGGAGATACGCAGTATTTT	CASSTLAGDTQYF
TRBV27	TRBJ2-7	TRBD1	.	TGTGCCAGCAGTATACGCCCGGGACAGCTTAACTACGAGCAGTACTTC	CASSIRPGQLNYEQYF
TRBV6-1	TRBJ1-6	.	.	TGTGCCAGCAGTGACGGGACGGAAAATTCACCCCTCCACTTT	CASSDGTENSPLHF
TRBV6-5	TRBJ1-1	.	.	TGTGCCAGCAGTTACTCGGAGGGGGGCAACACTGAAGCTTTCTTT	CASSYSEGGNTEAFF
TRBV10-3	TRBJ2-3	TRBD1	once	TGTGCCACCGGGACAGGGTACGCAGATACGCAGTATTTT	CATGTGYADTQYF
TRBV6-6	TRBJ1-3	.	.	TGTGCCAGCAGCGCGGGTTTTGGAAACACCATATATTTT	CASSAGFGNTIYF
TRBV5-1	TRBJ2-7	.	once	TGCGCCAGCAGCCTGAACATCCGGGACGAGCAGTACTTC	CASSLNIRDEQYF
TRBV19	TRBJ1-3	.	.	TGTGCCAGTAGTTCGGACGGGTTCTCTGGAAACACCATATATTTT	CASSSDGFSGNTIYF
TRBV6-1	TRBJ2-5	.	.	TGTGCCAGCAGTCATAGACAGACACAAGAGACCCAGTACTTC	CASSHRQTQETQYF
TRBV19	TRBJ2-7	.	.	TGTGCCAGTAGTATAGGAGGTTCCTACGAGCAGTACTTC	CASSIGGSYEQYF
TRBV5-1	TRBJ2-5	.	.	TGCGCCAGCAGCTTAATGGAGGCTTTTCAAGAGACCCAGTACTTC	CASSLMEAFQETQYF
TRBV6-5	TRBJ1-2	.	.	TGTGCCAGCAGTGACAGTGGACGCTACACCTTC	CASSDSGRYTF
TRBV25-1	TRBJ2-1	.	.	TGTGCCAGCAGTGAATATACTGAAGCGCAATGTTTCTTC	CASSEYTEAQCFF
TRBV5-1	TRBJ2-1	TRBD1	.	TGCGCCAGCAGCTTAACGGGACAGTCCTACAATGAGCAGTTCTTC	CASSLTGQSYNEQFF
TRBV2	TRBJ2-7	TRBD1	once	TGTGCCAGCAGTGCGGACAGGCCGAGCTCCTACGAGCAGTACTTC	CASSADRPSSYEQYF
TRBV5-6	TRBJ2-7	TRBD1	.	TGTGCCAGCAGCCTCGACAGGGGGTCCCCCTACGAGCAGTACTTC	CASSLDRGSPYEQYF
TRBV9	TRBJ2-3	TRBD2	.	TGTGCCAGCAGCAGGAACTCGGGAGGTCCAGATACGCAGTATTTT	CASSRNSGGPDTQYF
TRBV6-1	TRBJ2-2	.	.	TGTGCCAGCAGTGAATATACAACGGGACCCGGGGAGCTGTTTTTT	CASSEYTTGPGELFF
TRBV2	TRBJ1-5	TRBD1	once	TGTGCCAGCAGTGTATCGGGACAGAGCAATCAGCCCCAGCATTTT	CASSVSGQSNQPQHF
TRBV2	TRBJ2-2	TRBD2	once	TGTGCCAGCATACTAGCGGGAGCCGGCACCGGGGAGCTGTTTTTT	CASILAGAGTGELFF
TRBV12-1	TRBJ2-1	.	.	TGTGCCAGCAGCCCTGGGGAGCAGTTCTTC	CASSPGEQFF
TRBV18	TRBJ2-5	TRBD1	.	TGTGCCAGCTCACCCGCACAGGGGGCTACAGAGACCCAGTACTTC	CASSPAQGATETQYF
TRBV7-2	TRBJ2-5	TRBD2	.	TGTGCCAGCAGTCCCGGGACTAGTAGTCAGACCCAGTACTTC	CASSPGTSSQTQYF
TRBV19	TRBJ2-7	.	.	TGTGCCAGTAGTTCCCGGGAAGGGAACGAGCAGTACTTC	CASSSREGNEQYF
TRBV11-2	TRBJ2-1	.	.	TGTGCCAGCAGCTTAGCGGGCCCCCGGTTCTTC	CASSLAGPRFF
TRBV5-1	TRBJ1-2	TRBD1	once	TGCGCCAGCAGTTCGGACAGGGGAGACTATGGCTACACCTTC	CASSSDRGDYGYTF
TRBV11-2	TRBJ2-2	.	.	TGTGCCAGCAGCTTAGTAACGGAGGTCACCGGGGAGCTGTTTTTT	CASSLVTEVTGELFF
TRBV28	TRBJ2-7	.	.	TGTGCCAGCAGTTCTCCTAGGTATAGAGCCTACGAGCAGTACTTC	CASSSPRYRAYEQYF
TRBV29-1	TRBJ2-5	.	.	TGCAGCGTTGACAGCAGGGGACAAGAGACCCAGTACTTC	CSVDSRGQETQYF
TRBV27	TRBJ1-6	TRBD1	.	TGTGCCAGCAGTGTCACAGGGGGCGTGAATTCACCCCTCCACTTT	CASSVTGGVNSPLHF
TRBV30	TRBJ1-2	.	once	TGTGCCTGGAGTGGCCCCCCAGAAGTCTATGGCTACACCTTC	CAWSGPPEVYGYTF
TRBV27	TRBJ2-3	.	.	TGTGCCAGCAGCCGTACCCCTAGTGCCCTTAGCACAGATACGCAGTATTTT	CASSRTPSALSTDTQYF
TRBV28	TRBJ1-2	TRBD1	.	TGTGCCAGCAGTACCACAGGGGGCGTATGGTATGGCTACACCTTC	CASSTTGGVWYGYTF
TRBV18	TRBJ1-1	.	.	TGTGCCAGCTCAAATAGGAACACTGAAGCTTTCTTT	CASSNRNTEAFF
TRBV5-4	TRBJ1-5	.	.	TGTGCCAGCAGTTCTGATGGGGGTGGCAATCAGCCCCAGCATTTT	CASSSDGGGNQPQHF
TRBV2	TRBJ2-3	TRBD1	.	TGTGCCAGCAGTGGGGGACAGTTCTCAGATACGCAGTATTTT	CASSGGQFSDTQYF
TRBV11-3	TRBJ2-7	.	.	TGTGCCAGCCCCTCTGACAGAGACTACGAGCAGTACTTC	CASPSDRDYEQYF
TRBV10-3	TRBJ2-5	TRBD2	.	TGTGCCATCAGCGGACCTAGCGGGAGTGGCCAAGAGACCCAGTACTTC	CAISGPSGSGQETQYF